Listed here are 29 T cell receptor beta chains from one sample, sequenced in a study of read filtering for tumor transcriptome and immune sequencing. Molecular barcoded adaptors covering alpha/delta and beta/gamma chains were used on roughly 400 ng RNA. TCRdb processed the reads anew with MiXCR; each CDR3 protein has one entry. The data contain roughly 69,000 distinct CDR3 sequences, more than 11% of them singletons. Sequenced input: a population of CD138-negative cells sorted from bone marrow. These receptors were taken from a donor at least 40 years old with multiple myeloma.

The chain combines TRBV2 with TRBJ2-3; D is uncertain. V lost 6 bases and J 2 bases, leaving 15 bases between the germline ends. The CDR3 consists of 15 residues. Germline CDR1 and CDR2: SNHLY and FYNNEI. CDR3 in DNA: TGTGCCAGCAGGGCCTCGGGCGTCCCCACAGATACGCAGTATTTT. This sequence encodes CASRASGVPTDTQYF.

In this sample, this clonotype turned up many times. The genes are TRBV6-5 and TRBJ2-7; 7 bases match TRBD1. Looked up from germline, CDR1 is MNHEY and CDR2 is SVGAGI. The J segment lost 3 bases and the V segment lost 0 bases, leaving 8 bases of the junction unmatched. The CDR3 is 16 residues long. The CDR3 sequence: CASSYSARQGIYEQYF. In DNA, the CDR3 is TGTGCCAGCAGTTACTCGGCCCGACAGGGAATCTACGAGCAGTACTTC.

This clonotype has a count of ten or more. The chain carries TRBV20-1 and TRBJ2-7; 14 bases are shared with TRBD2. V shed 6 bases, J shed 6 bases, and the junction held 10 bases outside the gene matches. The CDR3 consists of 15 residues. Germline values: CDR1 DFQATT, CDR2 SNEGSKA (reference sequence). CDR3 bases: TGCAGTGCAAGCGGGACTAGCGGGAGAGAGTCCGAGCAGTACTTC. The encoded protein is CSASGTSGRESEQYF.

The chain couples TRBV4-2 to TRBJ2-7; 9 bases line up with TRBD2. V lost 0 bases, J lost 1 base, and 4 bases stayed unmatched. Germline CDR1 LGHNA, CDR2 YNFKEQ. This CDR3 has 16 amino acids. This CDR3 reads CASSQDASGASYEQYF. CDR3 in DNA: TGTGCCAGCAGCCAAGATGCTAGCGGGGCTTCCTACGAGCAGTACTTC.

Comments on this clonotype: One base away lies a much larger clone, so this may be a sequencing read error. J is TRBJ2-3 and V is TRBV28, with TRBD1 matching 7 bases. Per the germline V gene, CDR1 is MDHEN and CDR2 is SYDVKM. The CDR3 is 15 amino acids. V was clipped by 7 bases and J by 4 bases; unmatched bases: 11. The CDR3 DNA follows: TGTGCCAGCAATCCGGGACAGCAATTCGCAGATACGCAGTATTTT. It encodes CASNPGQQFADTQYF.

This clonotype has ten or more counts. The chain links TRBV20-1 to TRBJ2-2; D might be TRBD1 (6 bases). This CDR3 region has 15 residues. From germline, CDR1 is DFQATT and CDR2 SNEGSKA (reference sequence). V was shortened by 2 bases and J by 1 base, with 11 bases between the two germline ends. The CDR3 here is CSARLETGNTGELFF. CDR3 nucleotides: TGCAGTGCTAGACTTGAGACAGGGAACACCGGGGAGCTGTTTTTT.

This clonotype was seen at least ten times. J is TRBJ2-1 and V is TRBV20-1; 8 nucleotides match TRBD2. Germline-derived CDR1 and CDR2 are DFQATT and SNEGSKA (reference sequence). The V segment lost 0 bases and the J segment 5 bases; nucleotides outside the gene matches: 9. The CDR3 totals 16 residues. CDR3 region: CSARDLAGGGHNEQFF. The CDR3 DNA follows: TGCAGTGCTAGAGATCTGGCGGGAGGCGGGCACAATGAGCAGTTCTTC.

The chain uses TRBV27 and TRBJ2-5; D possibly corresponds to TRBD1 (5 bases). The CDR3 length is 13 residues. CDR1 is MNHEY, CDR2 SMNVEV, per germline (reference sequence). V was shortened by 11 bases and J by 2 bases, with 15 bases between the two germline ends. CDR3 loop: CACKRQFQETQYF. The CDR3 nucleotides read TGTGCCTGCAAAAGACAGTTTCAAGAGACCCAGTACTTC.

This clonotype was found many times. The V gene is TRBV7-2, the J gene TRBJ1-1; D gene ambiguous. Between the trimmed V and J ends, which lost 3 bases and 1 base, there was a span of 9 bases. Germline V gives CDR1 SGHTA, CDR2 FQGNSA. The CDR3 spans 14 residues. CDR3 sequence (DNA): TGTGCCAGCAGCTTCCTATCCGGGAACACTGAAGCTTTCTTT. Its protein product is CASSFLSGNTEAFF.

This clonotype has more than one count but fewer than ten. V usage is TRBV29-1 and J usage is TRBJ1-1; D uncertain. The length of the CDR3 is 13 residues. Germline V gene lookup returns CDR1 SQVTM and CDR2 ANQGSEA. V was pared by 2 bases and J by 0 bases, with 7 bases between. For the CDR3, the DNA is TGCAGCGTTGAAACAGATTTGAACACTGAAGCTTTCTTT. Encoded protein: CSVETDLNTEAFF.

The chain recombines TRBV7-9 with TRBJ2-2; TRBD2 matches 8 bases. The germline gives CDR1 SEHNR, CDR2 FQNEAQ (reference sequence). V lost 4 bases to trimming and J lost 5 bases; unmatched junction nucleotides: 12. The CDR3 is made up of 17 amino acids. The CDR3 DNA reads as TGTGCCAGCAGCTCCTCGGGGGGGCTCCTTAATACCGGGGAGCTGTTTTTT. This encodes CASSSSGGLLNTGELFF.

This clonotype was recorded at least ten times. The chain has TRBV7-6 and TRBJ2-3; TRBD2 is a possible D gene (5 bases). Germline-derived CDR1 and CDR2 are SGHVS and FNYEAQ. Trimming removed 0 bases from V and 4 bases from J, with 8 bases in between. The CDR3 consists of 14 residues. The CDR3 DNA follows: TGTGCCAGCAGCTTAGCCGGACTCTCAGATACGCAGTATTTT. Translated, it gives CASSLAGLSDTQYF.

This clonotype was observed at least ten times. The chain has TRBV14 and TRBJ2-1, with 7 nucleotides matching TRBD2. V lost 7 bases and J lost 8; bases outside the gene matches: 8. CDR1 and CDR2 from the germline V gene are SGHDN and FVKESK. The CDR3 has 13 residues. In DNA, the CDR3 is TGTGCCAGCAACGCCCTGGGGGGGGATGAGCAGTTCTTC. This sequence encodes CASNALGGDEQFF.

This clonotype was counted only a few times. It may be a read error: a sequence one base away is much more abundant. The rearrangement uses TRBV11-2 and TRBJ1-1, with D tentatively TRBD1 (5 bases). CDR3 size: 13 residues. Germline loops: CDR1 SGHAT, CDR2 FQNNGV. The CDR3 reads CASSLNGGTEAVF. CDR3 DNA: TGTGCCAGCAGCTTGAACGGGGGGACTGAAGCTGTCTTT.

In this sample, this clonotype turned up many times. This sequence joins TRBV20-1 and TRBJ1-5, with a tentative D call TRBD1 (5 bases). Trimming cost V 6 bases and J 2 bases, with 17 bases left between them. Germline V CDR1 and CDR2: DFQATT, SNEGSKA (reference sequence). The CDR3 loop spans 15 amino acids. The CDR3 DNA sequence: TGCAGTGCCCGATCGGGGGGGGAGGGCAATCAGCCCCAGCATTTT. The encoded protein is CSARSGGEGNQPQHF.

This clonotype came up many times. The chain recombines TRBV6-5 with TRBJ1-5; D is perhaps TRBD1 (6 bases). There are 14 residues in the CDR3. Trimming left V 5 bases short and J 4 bases short, with 12 bases between. Germline lookup yields CDR1 MNHEY and CDR2 SVGAGI. CDR3 amino acids: CASSPLGTNQPQHF. The CDR3 DNA follows: TGTGCCAGCAGTCCTCTCGGGACAAATCAGCCCCAGCATTTT.

This clonotype was counted many times. This chain uses TRBV6-6 with TRBJ2-3; 10 positions match TRBD1. The CDR3 covers 17 residues. CDR1 and CDR2 from the germline V gene are MNHNY and SVGAGI (reference sequence). Trimming at V came to 2 bases and at J to 1 base, leaving 6 bases not matched to a gene. The CDR3 loop is CASSYHDRGPGTDTQYF. The CDR3 coding sequence is TGTGCCAGCAGTTACCACGACAGGGGGCCGGGCACAGATACGCAGTATTTT.

This clonotype was observed many times. The gene calls are TRBV4-2 and TRBJ1-1, with no clear D. Germline CDR1 and CDR2: LGHNA and YNFKEQ. V shed 2 bases and J shed 7 bases, with 14 bases lying between them. The CDR3 loop spans 14 amino acids. The CDR3 loop reads CASSQTLGPFEAFF. The CDR3, as DNA: TGTGCCAGCAGCCAAACCTTGGGCCCATTTGAAGCTTTCTTT.

The V and J genes are TRBV19 and TRBJ2-7; 7 bases fit TRBD2. Germline V gene lookup returns CDR1 LNHDA and CDR2 SQIVND (reference sequence). After removal of 1 base from V and 6 bases from J, the junction contained 9 bases not matched to a gene. The CDR3 consists of 15 residues. The CDR3 loop is CASSIAGLEWSEQYF. CDR3 sequence (DNA): TGTGCCAGTAGTATAGCTGGACTAGAGTGGAGCGAGCAGTACTTC. The entire variable domain, with the rest obtained from reference TRBV19 and TRBJ2-7, is as follows: DGGITQSPKYLFRKEGQNVTLSCEQNLNHDAMYWYRQDPGQGLRLIYYSQIVNDFQKGDIAEGYSVSREKKESFPLTVTSAQKNPTAFYLCASSIAGLEWSEQYFGPGTRLTVT.

In its sample, this clonotype was seen many times. The chain links TRBV3-1 to TRBJ2-1; possible D gene TRBD1, 6 bases. This CDR3 spans 13 amino acids. V lost 7 bases and J lost 5, with 12 bases in between. Germline lookup yields CDR1 LGHDT and CDR2 YNNKEL (reference sequence). The CDR3 coding sequence is TGTGCCAGCACCCCACAGGGAAACAATGAGCAGTTCTTC. Its translation: CASTPQGNNEQFF.

The sample holds many counts of this clonotype. This chain links TRBV27 with TRBJ2-1; 9 bases line up with TRBD2. Germline CDR1 and CDR2: MNHEY and SMNVEV (reference sequence). Losses at the gene ends were 1 base for V and 4 bases for J; bases not matched to a gene: 5. The CDR3 is made up of 16 amino acids. CDR3 amino acids: CASSLLRLAEYNEQFF. DNA of the CDR3: TGTGCCAGCAGTTTATTAAGACTAGCGGAGTACAATGAGCAGTTCTTC.

The table lists this clonotype with many counts. The chain combines TRBV4-1 with TRBJ1-4; D gene uncertain. V was pared by 1 base and J by 8 bases, with 14 bases between. Germline CDR1 reads MGHRA; CDR2 reads YSYEKL. The CDR3 loop spans 15 amino acids. CDR3 sequence reads: CASSQVPGEGEKLFF. The CDR3 DNA reads TGCGCCAGCAGCCAAGTCCCGGGCGAAGGCGAAAAACTGTTTTTT.

In the case of this clonotype: Germline is not matched at one junction end, which may reflect a read error. The rearrangement links TRBV7-2 to TRBJ2-7, with TRBD1 matching over 11 bases. This CDR3 has 16 amino acids. The germline CDR1 and CDR2 sequences are SGHTA and FQGNSA. CDR3 sequence: CASGLATGTGGYEQYF. The CDR3 DNA follows: TGTGCCAGCGGCTTAGCTACCGGGACAGGGGGTTACGAGCAGTACTTC.

Concerning this clonotype: A much larger clone sits a single nucleotide away, making a read error possible. CDR3 sequence (DNA): TGTGCCAGCAGTTACCCGATGGGGACCGAAGCTTTCTTT. This translates into CASSYPMGTEAFF. The gene calls are TRBV6-2 or TRBV6-3 and TRBJ1-1; D might be TRBD1 (5 bases). Between the trimmed V and J ends, which lost 2 bases and 8 bases, there was a span of 12 bases. The CDR3 length is 13 residues. Germline CDR1 reads MNHEY; CDR2 reads SVGEGT.

This clonotype was counted at least ten times. The chain links TRBV6-5 to TRBJ1-5; possible D gene TRBD1, 5 bases. The CDR3 loop spans 15 amino acids. V dropped 9 bases and J dropped 0 bases, with 15 bases sitting between them. Looked up from germline, CDR1 is MNHEY and CDR2 is SVGAGI. CDR3 bases: TGTGCCAGTCGTTTGGGGGGAAATAGCAATCAGCCCCAGCATTTT. Translation gives CASRLGGNSNQPQHF.

This clonotype was seen many times. This chain uses TRBV5-1 with TRBJ2-7, with TRBD2 as a possible D gene (7 bases). Germline assignment: CDR1 SGHRS and CDR2 YFSETQ. The CDR3 is 15 amino acids. V was cut by 0 bases and J by 6 bases, with 16 bases left in between. Here the CDR3 reads CASSLDASRGGEQYF. CDR3 nucleotide sequence: TGCGCCAGCAGCTTGGACGCGTCGAGGGGGGGCGAGCAGTACTTC.

This clonotype appeared many times. The chain couples TRBV20-1 to TRBJ2-1, with D perhaps TRBD2 (5 bases). Germline values: CDR1 DFQATT, CDR2 SNEGSKA (reference sequence). Trimming shortened V by 5 bases and J by 5 bases, and 13 bases separated the two germline ends. This CDR3 spans 13 amino acids. As DNA, the CDR3 is TGCAGTGCTTGGCGGGCCTGGAACAATGAGCAGTTCTTC. Its translation: CSAWRAWNNEQFF.

This chain links TRBV11-2 with TRBJ2-1; 11 nucleotides match TRBD2. J gave up 8 bases and V 5 bases, and 8 bases lay outside the gene matches. Germline CDR1 is SGHAT and CDR2 is FQNNGV. CDR3 length equals 15 residues. The CDR3 protein is CASSLLAGGGDEQFF. The CDR3 bases are TGTGCCAGCAGCCTCCTAGCGGGAGGCGGGGATGAGCAGTTCTTC.

This clonotype was detected many times. The genes are TRBV5-6 and TRBJ2-3, with 7 bases lining up with TRBD2. V dropped 3 bases and J dropped 2; count of bases not matched to a gene: 6. The CDR3 runs 15 residues. Germline lookup yields CDR1 SGHDT and CDR2 YYEEEE. CDR3 nucleotide sequence: TGTGCCAGCAGCTACCTAGCGGAGCCCACAGATACGCAGTATTTT. Translated, it gives CASSYLAEPTDTQYF.